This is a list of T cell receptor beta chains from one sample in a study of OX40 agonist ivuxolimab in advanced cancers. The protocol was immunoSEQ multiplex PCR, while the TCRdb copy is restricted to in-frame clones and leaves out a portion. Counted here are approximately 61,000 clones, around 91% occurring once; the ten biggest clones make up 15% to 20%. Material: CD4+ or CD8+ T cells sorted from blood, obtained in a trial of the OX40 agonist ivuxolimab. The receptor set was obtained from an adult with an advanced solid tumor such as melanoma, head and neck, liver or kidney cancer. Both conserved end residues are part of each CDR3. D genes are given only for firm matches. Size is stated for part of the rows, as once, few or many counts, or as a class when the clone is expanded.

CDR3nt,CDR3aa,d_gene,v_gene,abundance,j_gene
TGTGCCAGCAGCTCTAGCGGGATTTCCTACGAGCAGTACTTC,CASSSSGISYEQYF,-,TRBV21-1,-,TRBJ2-7
TGTGCCAGCAGCTGGGGGGACCAAGAAAAACTGTTTTTT,CASSWGDQEKLFF,-,TRBV11-2,-,TRBJ1-4
TGTGCCAGCAGTCCCATCCTGGCAGGGGGCTACAATGAGCAGTTCTTC,CASSPILAGGYNEQFF,TRBD1,TRBV28,once,TRBJ2-1
TGTGCCAGCAGCGTAGAGGGGGGAGTCGCCTACAATGAGCAGTTCTTC,CASSVEGGVAYNEQFF,-,TRBV9,-,TRBJ2-1
TGTGCCAGCAGCCCGGCGGACAGGGGGTACGAGCAGTACTTC,CASSPADRGYEQYF,TRBD1,TRBV11-2,-,TRBJ2-7
TGTGCCAGCGGGAAACGGACTTTCATGAACACTGAAGCTTTCTTT,CASGKRTFMNTEAFF,-,TRBV19,-,TRBJ1-1
TGTGCCAGCAGTCTTATAGCGGGGCCCTACAATGAGCAGTTCTTC,CASSLIAGPYNEQFF,TRBD2,TRBV27,-,TRBJ2-1
TGTGCCAGCACTGGGGGGGGCACAGATACGCAGTATTTT,CASTGGGTDTQYF,TRBD2,TRBV27,-,TRBJ2-3
TGCGCCAGCAGCCAAGTACCCAACAGGGAACAGCCCCAGCATTTT,CASSQVPNREQPQHF,-,TRBV4-1,many,TRBJ1-5
TGTGCCAGCAGCTTAGAAGTCGGCACAGATACGCAGTATTTT,CASSLEVGTDTQYF,-,TRBV7-6,once,TRBJ2-3
TGTGCCAGCAGCTTAGAAGGGGGGGGGCACCAAGAGACCCAGTACTTC,CASSLEGGGHQETQYF,-,TRBV11-2,-,TRBJ2-5
TGTGCCAGCAGTGATCAGCGGGACAGGGGGCCCCATCAGCCCCAGCATTTT,CASSDQRDRGPHQPQHF,TRBD1,TRBV6-1,many,TRBJ1-5
TGCGCCAGCAGCCAAGGGGGGACACCTAGCACAGATACGCAGTATTTT,CASSQGGTPSTDTQYF,-,TRBV4-1,-,TRBJ2-3
TGTGCCAGCTCACCAACAGGGGCCTCCTACGAGCAGTACTTC,CASSPTGASYEQYF,TRBD1,TRBV18,-,TRBJ2-7
TGCGCCAGCAGCACCGGACAGGGAAGTGAAAAACTGTTTTTT,CASSTGQGSEKLFF,TRBD1,TRBV5-1,-,TRBJ1-4
TGTGCCAGCAGCTTAGCGAGGGAGATCTATGGCTACACCTTC,CASSLAREIYGYTF,-,TRBV7-9,-,TRBJ1-2
TGTGCCAGCAGCGCCGGGACAGCCCGCCAAGAGACCCAGTACTTC,CASSAGTARQETQYF,TRBD1,TRBV7-9,-,TRBJ2-5
TGTGCCAGCAGCTTATCGGGTCTAAAGGATTCACCCCTCCACTTT,CASSLSGLKDSPLHF,-,TRBV9,-,TRBJ1-6
TGTGCCAGCAGTTTAACGACGGAGAATGAGCAGTTCTTC,CASSLTTENEQFF,-,TRBV28,-,TRBJ2-1